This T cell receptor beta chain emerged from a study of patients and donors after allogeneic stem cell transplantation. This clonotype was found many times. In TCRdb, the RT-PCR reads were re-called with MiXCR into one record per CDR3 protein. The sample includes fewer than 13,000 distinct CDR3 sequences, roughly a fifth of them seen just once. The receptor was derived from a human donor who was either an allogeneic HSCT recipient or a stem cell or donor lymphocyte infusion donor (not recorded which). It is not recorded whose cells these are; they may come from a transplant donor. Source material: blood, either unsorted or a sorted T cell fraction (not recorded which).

The CDR3: CASSLSGDYGYTF. The DNA of the CDR3 is TGCGCCAGCAGCTTGTCAGGCGACTATGGCTACACCTTC. This chain uses TRBV5-1 with TRBJ1-2; D is undetermined. The CDR3 consists of 13 residues. V was shortened by 1 base and J by 3 bases, with 7 bases between the two germline ends. CDR1 and CDR2 (germline): SGHRS, YFSETQ.